This T cell receptor (beta chain) was obtained from a study of OX40 agonist ivuxolimab in advanced cancers. Overall study context: Ivuxolimab, which patients received intravenously every 2 weeks, was dosed at 0.01 to 10 mg/kg. Three patients got partial responses; one had hepatocellular carcinoma and two had cutaneous melanoma. Points from the study as a whole: Among the least clonally expanded were partial responders at 0.1-3.0 mg/kg. There was clonal expansion of CD4+ and CD8+ blood T cells by week 6 at 0.1 to 3.0 mg/kg.

Note on this clone: Its matching antigen is unknown.

The CDR3 is 16 residues long. Looked up from germline, CDR1 is MDHEN and CDR2 is SYDVKM. The V end lost 7 bases, the J end lost 2 bases, and 20 bases lay between the germline ends. Repertoires were generated with immunoSEQ multiplex PCR, while TCRdb's copy carries only in-frame clones and drops some. This table has 55,000 to 60,000 clones, more than 80% appearing once. The TCR originated in an adult with an advanced solid tumor such as melanoma, head and neck, liver or kidney cancer. The sample in question was CD4+ or CD8+ T cells sorted from blood, obtained in a trial of the OX40 agonist ivuxolimab. This rearrangement joins TRBV28 to TRBJ2-5; a weak D match, TRBD1 (6 bases). The DNA for the CDR3 is TGTGCCAGCACCAAGCTCCTGCCGGGACAACAAGAGACCCAGTACTTC. This encodes CASTKLLPGQQETQYF.